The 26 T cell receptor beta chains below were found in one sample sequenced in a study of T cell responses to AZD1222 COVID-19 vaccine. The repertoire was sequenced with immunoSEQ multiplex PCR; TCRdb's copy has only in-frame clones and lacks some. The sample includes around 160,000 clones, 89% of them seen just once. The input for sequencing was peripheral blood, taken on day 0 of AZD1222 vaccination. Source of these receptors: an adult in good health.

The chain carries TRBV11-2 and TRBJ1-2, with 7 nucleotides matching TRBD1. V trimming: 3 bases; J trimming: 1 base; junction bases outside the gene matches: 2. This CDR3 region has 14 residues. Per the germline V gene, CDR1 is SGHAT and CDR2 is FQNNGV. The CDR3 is CASSFTGDNYGYTF. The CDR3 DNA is TGTGCCAGCAGCTTTACAGGGGATAACTATGGCTACACCTTC.

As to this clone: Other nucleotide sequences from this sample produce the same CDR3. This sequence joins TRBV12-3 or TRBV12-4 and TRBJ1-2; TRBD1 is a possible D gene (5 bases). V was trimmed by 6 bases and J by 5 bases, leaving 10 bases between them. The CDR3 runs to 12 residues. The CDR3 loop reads CASRTGGYGYTF. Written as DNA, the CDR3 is TGTGCCAGCAGAACAGGTGGATATGGCTACACCTTC.

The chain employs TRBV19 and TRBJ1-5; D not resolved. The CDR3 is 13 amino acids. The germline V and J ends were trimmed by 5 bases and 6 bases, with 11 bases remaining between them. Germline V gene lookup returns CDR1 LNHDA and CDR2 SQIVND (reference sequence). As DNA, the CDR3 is TGTGCCAGTAGTGACACCTCCGGTCAGCCCCAGCATTTT. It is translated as CASSDTSGQPQHF.

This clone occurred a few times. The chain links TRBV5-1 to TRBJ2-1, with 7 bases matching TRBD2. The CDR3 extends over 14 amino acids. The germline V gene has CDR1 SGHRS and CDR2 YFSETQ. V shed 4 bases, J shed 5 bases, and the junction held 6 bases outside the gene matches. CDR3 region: CASSLRGGDNEQFF. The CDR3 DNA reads TGCGCCAGCAGCCTCCGTGGGGGGGACAATGAGCAGTTCTTC.

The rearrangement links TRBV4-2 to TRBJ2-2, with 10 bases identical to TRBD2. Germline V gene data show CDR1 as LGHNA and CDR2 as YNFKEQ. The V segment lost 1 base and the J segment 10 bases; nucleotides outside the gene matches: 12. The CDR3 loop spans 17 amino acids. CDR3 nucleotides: TGTGCCAGCAGCCAAGGGACTAGCGGAGGGATAGCCGTGGAGCTGTTTTTT. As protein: CASSQGTSGGIAVELFF.

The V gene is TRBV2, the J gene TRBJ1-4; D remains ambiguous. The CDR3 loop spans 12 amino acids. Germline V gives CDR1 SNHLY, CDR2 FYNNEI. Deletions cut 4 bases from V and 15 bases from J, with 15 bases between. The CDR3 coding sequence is TGTGCCAGCAGTGGGATACCTAATATTATGTTTTTT. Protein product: CASSGIPNIMFF.

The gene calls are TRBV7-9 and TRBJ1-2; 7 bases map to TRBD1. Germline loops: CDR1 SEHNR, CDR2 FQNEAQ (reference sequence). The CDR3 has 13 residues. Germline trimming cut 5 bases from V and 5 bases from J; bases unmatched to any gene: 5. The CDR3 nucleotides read TGTGCCAGCAGCCCCGGGACAGTATATGGCTACACCTTC. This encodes CASSPGTVYGYTF.

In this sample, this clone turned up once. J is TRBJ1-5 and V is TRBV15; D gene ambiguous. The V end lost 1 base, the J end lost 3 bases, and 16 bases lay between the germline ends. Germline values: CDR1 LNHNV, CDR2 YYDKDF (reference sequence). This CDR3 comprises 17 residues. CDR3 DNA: TGTGCCACCAGCAGAGGACCATCAGGAGGAATCAATCAGCCCCAGCATTTT. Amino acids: CATSRGPSGGINQPQHF.

The DNA of the CDR3 is TGCGCCAGCAGTAGCTCGGGAATAAGCACCGGGGAGCTGTTTTTT. Protein: CASSSSGISTGELFF. V and J are TRBV5-1 and TRBJ2-2, with D perhaps matching TRBD2 (5 bases). V lost 5 bases, J lost 4 bases, and 15 bases lay in between. The CDR3 runs to 15 residues. Germline V gene data show CDR1 as SGHRS and CDR2 as YFSETQ. The full variable domain, its missing parts supplied by reference TRBV5-1 and TRBJ2-2, is KAGVTQTPRYLIKTRGQQVTLSCSPISGHRSVSWYQQTPGQGLQFLFEYFSETQRNKGNFPGRFSGRQFSNSRSEMNVSTLELGDSALYLCASSSSGISTGELFFGEGSRLTVL.

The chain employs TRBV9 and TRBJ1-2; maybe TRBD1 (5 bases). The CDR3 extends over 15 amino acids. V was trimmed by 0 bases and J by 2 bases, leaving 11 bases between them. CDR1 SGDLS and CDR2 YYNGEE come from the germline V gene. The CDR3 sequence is CASSVATRTNYGYTF. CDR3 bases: TGTGCCAGCAGCGTAGCTACTAGGACAAACTATGGCTACACCTTC.

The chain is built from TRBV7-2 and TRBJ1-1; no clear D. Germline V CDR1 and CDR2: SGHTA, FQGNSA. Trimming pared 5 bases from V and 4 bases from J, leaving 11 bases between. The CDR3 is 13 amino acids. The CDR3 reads CASSADWGTEAFF. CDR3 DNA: TGTGCCAGCAGCGCCGACTGGGGCACTGAAGCTTTCTTT.

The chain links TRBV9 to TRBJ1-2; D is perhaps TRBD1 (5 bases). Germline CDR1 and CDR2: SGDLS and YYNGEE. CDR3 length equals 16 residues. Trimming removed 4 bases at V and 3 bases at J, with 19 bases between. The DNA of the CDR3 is TGTGCCAGCAGCTCCGGAGGGAGTCAGGGACACTATGGCTACACCTTC. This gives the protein CASSSGGSQGHYGYTF.

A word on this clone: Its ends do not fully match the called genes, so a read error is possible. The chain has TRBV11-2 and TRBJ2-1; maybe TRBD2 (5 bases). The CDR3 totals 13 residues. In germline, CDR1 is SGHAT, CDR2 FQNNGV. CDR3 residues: CASSVGLSNEQFF. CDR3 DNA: TGTGCCAGCAGCGTAGGACTCTCTAATGAACAGTTCTTC.

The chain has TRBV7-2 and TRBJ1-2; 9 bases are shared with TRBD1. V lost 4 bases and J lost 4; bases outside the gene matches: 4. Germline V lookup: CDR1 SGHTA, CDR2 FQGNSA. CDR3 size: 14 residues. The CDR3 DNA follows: TGTGCCAGCAGCTCGGGGACAGGGAGCTATGGCTACACCTTC. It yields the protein CASSSGTGSYGYTF.

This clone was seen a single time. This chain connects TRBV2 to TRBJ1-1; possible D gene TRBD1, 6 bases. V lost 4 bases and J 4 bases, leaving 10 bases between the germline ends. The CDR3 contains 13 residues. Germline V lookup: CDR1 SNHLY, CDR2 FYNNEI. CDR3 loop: CASSGRQATEAFF. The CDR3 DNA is TGTGCCAGCAGTGGTCGACAGGCCACTGAAGCTTTCTTT.

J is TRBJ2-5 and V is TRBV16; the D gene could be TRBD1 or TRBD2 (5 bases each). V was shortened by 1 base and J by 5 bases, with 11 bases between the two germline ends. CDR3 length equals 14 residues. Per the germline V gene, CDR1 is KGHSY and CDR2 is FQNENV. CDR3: CASSQWEGTETQYF. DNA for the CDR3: TGTGCCAGCAGCCAATGGGAAGGGACGGAGACCCAGTACTTC.

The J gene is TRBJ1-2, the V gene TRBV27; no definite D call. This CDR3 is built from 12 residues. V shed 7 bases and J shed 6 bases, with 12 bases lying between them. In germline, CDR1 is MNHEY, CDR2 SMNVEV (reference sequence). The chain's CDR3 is CASKAGYDGYTF. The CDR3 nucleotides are TGTGCCAGCAAGGCTGGGTACGATGGCTACACCTTC.

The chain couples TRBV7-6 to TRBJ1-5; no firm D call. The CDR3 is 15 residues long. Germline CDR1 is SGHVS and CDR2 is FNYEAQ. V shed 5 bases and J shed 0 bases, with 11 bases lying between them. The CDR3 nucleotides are TGTGCCAGCAGCGTCGGTGGGGTTAGCAATCAGCCCCAGCATTTT. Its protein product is CASSVGGVSNQPQHF.

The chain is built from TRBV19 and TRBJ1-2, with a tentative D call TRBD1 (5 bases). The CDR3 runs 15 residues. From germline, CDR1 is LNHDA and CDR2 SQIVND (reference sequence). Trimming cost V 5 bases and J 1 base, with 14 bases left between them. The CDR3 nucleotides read TGTGCCAGTAGTCCTGGCGCAGGGAATAACTATGGCTACACCTTC. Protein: CASSPGAGNNYGYTF.

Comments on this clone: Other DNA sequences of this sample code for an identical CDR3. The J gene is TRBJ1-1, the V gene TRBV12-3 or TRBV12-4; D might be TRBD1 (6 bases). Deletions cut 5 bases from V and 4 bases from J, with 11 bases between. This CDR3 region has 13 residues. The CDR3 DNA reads TGTGCCAGCAGTCTAAAGGGGGTCACTGAAGCTTTCTTT. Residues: CASSLKGVTEAFF.

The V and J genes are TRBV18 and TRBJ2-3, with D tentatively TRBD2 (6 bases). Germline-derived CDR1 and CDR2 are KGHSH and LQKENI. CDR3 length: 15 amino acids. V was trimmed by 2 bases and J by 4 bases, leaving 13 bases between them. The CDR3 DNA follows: TGTGCCAGCTCACCAGTCGGGAGTAAGCCAGATACGCAGTATTTT. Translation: CASSPVGSKPDTQYF.

The CDR3 reads CASSFRGLAGASTDTQYF. CDR3 coding DNA: TGTGCCAGCAGTTTTAGGGGCCTAGCGGGAGCGAGCACAGATACGCAGTATTTT. This sequence joins TRBV6-2 or TRBV6-3 and TRBJ2-3; 10 bases map to TRBD2. The CDR3 sequence is 18 residues long. The germline V gene encodes CDR1 MNHEY and CDR2 SVGEGT. Losses at the gene ends were 4 bases for V and 0 bases for J; bases not matched to a gene: 10.

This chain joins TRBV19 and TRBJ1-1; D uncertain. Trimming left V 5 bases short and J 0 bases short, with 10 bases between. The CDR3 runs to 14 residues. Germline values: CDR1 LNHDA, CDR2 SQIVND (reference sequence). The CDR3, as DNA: TGTGCCAGTAGTGTACTGGGTATGAACACTGAAGCTTTCTTT. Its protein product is CASSVLGMNTEAFF.

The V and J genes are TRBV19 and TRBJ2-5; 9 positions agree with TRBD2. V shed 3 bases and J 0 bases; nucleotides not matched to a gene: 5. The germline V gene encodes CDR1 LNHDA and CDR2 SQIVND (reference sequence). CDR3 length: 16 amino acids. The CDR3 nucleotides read TGTGCCAGTAGTATCGGGGCTAGCGGGAACCAAGAGACCCAGTACTTC. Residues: CASSIGASGNQETQYF.

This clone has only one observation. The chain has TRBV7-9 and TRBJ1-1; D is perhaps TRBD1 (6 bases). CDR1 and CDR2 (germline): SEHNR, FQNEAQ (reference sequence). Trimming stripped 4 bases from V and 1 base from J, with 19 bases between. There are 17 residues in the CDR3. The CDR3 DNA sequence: TGTGCCAGCAGCTATTCTAAACAGGGATCCGAGAACACTGAAGCTTTCTTT. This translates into CASSYSKQGSENTEAFF. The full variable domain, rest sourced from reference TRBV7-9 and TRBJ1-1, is DTGVSQNPRHKITKRGQNVTFRCDPISEHNRLYWYRQTLGQGPEFLTYFQNEAQLEKSRLLSDRFSAERPKGSFSTLEIQRTEQGDSAMYLCASSYSKQGSENTEAFFGQGTRLTVV.

The CDR3 protein is CASSQDEGRGTGYGYTF. The CDR3 DNA reads TGCGCCAGCAGCCAAGATGAGGGGAGGGGAACAGGCTATGGCTACACCTTC. The gene calls are TRBV4-1 and TRBJ1-2, with D possibly being TRBD1 (5 bases). The V gene's germline CDR1 is MGHRA and CDR2 YSYEKL. Trimming pared 0 bases from V and 4 bases from J, leaving 18 bases between. The CDR3 length is 17 residues.